Described below is a single T cell receptor (beta chain) sequence and its context. Germline CDR1 and CDR2: MDHEN and SYDVKM. J was trimmed by 5 bases and V by 6 bases; bases with no gene match: 9. The CDR3 is made up of 15 amino acids. The data were obtained in a study of identical twins. Carrying unique molecular identifiers, the cDNA also gained a universal primer site through template switching. MiXCR, applied by TCRdb to the 5' RACE reads, yields one record per CDR3 protein. Among 1,800,000 or so distinct CDR3 sequences, under 35% were seen once, and the ten largest hold less than 0.35%. Specimen: cord blood. The V and J genes are TRBV28 and TRBJ1-5; 8 bases map to TRBD1. This TCR derives from a newborn girl in good health. CDR3 coding DNA: TGTGCCAGCAGGCCCCAGGGGGCGTATTATCAGCCCCAGCATTTT. Its protein product is CASRPQGAYYQPQHF.